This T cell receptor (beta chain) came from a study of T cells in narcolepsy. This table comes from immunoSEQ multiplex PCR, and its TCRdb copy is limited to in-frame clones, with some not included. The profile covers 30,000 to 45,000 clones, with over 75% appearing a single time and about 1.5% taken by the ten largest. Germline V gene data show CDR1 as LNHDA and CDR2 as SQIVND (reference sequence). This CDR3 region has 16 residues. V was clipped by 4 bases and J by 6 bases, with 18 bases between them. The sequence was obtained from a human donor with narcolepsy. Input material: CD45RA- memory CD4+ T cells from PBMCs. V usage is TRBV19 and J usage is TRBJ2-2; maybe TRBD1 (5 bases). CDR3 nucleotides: TGTGCCAGTAGTACCCTCCCCGGCAGGGCGGCCGGGGAGCTGTTTTTT. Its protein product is CASSTLPGRAAGELFF.